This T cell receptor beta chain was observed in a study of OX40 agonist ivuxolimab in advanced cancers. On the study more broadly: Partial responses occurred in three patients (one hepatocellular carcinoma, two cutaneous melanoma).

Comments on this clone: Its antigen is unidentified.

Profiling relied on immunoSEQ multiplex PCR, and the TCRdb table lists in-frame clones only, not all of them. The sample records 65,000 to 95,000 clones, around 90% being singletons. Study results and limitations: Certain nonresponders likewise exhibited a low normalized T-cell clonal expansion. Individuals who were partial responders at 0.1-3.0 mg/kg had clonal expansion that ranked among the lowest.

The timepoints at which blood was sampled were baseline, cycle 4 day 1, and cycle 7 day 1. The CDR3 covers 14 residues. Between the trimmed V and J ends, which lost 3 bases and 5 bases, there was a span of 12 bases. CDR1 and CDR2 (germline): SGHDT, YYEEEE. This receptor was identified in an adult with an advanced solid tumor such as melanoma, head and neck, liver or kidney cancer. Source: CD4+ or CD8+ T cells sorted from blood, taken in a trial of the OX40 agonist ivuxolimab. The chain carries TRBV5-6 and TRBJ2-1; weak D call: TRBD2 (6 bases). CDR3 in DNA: TGTGCCAGCAGCTCCGTAGGAGGGCACAATGAGCAGTTCTTC. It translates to CASSSVGGHNEQFF.